The clone carrying this T cell receptor beta chain was seen only once. Germline assignment: CDR1 MDHEN and CDR2 SYDVKM. The CDR3 sequence is 14 residues long. V was clipped by 3 bases and J by 7 bases; unmatched bases: 5. This entry belongs to a study of T cell changes during pregnancy in multiple sclerosis. The assay was immunoSEQ multiplex PCR, and TCRdb's table has in-frame clones only and misses some. The table lists just over 30,000 clones, approximately 90% of them singletons. The source was CD8+ T cells from peripheral blood mononuclear cells, collected in the first trimester of pregnancy. The chain couples TRBV28 to TRBJ1-4; TRBD1 matches 7 bases. This TCR was sampled from a female donor with multiple sclerosis, enrolled in a pregnancy study. The CDR3 here is CASSLEGAGEKLFF. DNA for the CDR3: TGTGCCAGCAGTTTGGAGGGGGCTGGTGAAAAACTGTTTTTT.